Presented here are 18 T cell receptor beta chains from one specimen sequenced in a study of cytomegalovirus exposure and HLA in healthy donors. The PCR contained 60 Vbeta and 13 Jbeta primers. TCRdb's copy holds only in-frame clones and misses some; the assay was immunoSEQ multiplex PCR. The sample lists 100,000 to 150,000 clones, under 90% occurring once. Sequences were obtained from PBMCs. These receptors all stem from a woman in her forties in good health and CMV-seronegative.

The chain uses TRBV28 and TRBJ1-1; TRBD1 aligns across 7 bases. CDR3 length: 14 residues. CDR1 and CDR2 from the germline V gene are MDHEN and SYDVKM. Germline trimming cut 10 bases from V and 1 base from J; bases unmatched to any gene: 9. In nucleotides, the CDR3 is TGTGCCACCAGGGGGTCAGGGGAGAACACTGAAGCTTTCTTT. Its protein is CATRGSGENTEAFF.

V usage is TRBV19 and J usage is TRBJ1-6; D might be TRBD1 (5 bases). V lost 5 bases and J 9 bases, leaving 8 bases between the germline ends. CDR3 size: 12 residues. The germline V gene encodes CDR1 LNHDA and CDR2 SQIVND (reference sequence). For the CDR3, the DNA is TGTGCCAGTAGTCCCCAGGGTTCACCCCTCCACTTT. Residues: CASSPQGSPLHF.

This chain connects TRBV6-4 to TRBJ2-3; TRBD1 might be the D (7 bases). Trimming cost V 6 bases and J 3 bases, with 16 bases left between them. Per germline, CDR1 MRHNA and CDR2 SNTAGT. CDR3 length: 15 amino acids. The CDR3 reads CASSLTGTGTDTQYF. CDR3 in DNA: TGTGCCAGCAGCCTGACAGGGACTGGGACAGATACGCAGTATTTT.

V and J are TRBV7-3 and TRBJ2-5; maybe TRBD2 (6 bases). The germline gives CDR1 SGHTA, CDR2 FQGTGA. CDR3 length: 15 amino acids. Between the trimmed V and J ends, which lost 5 bases and 5 bases, there was a span of 18 bases. Here the CDR3 reads CASSPEGLVGETQYF. CDR3 nucleotide sequence: TGTGCCAGCAGCCCGGAGGGCCTCGTGGGGGAGACCCAGTACTTC.

This chain connects TRBV19 to TRBJ1-1; the D is unclear. V gave up 6 bases and J gave up 6 bases, with 8 bases separating them. Germline values: CDR1 LNHDA, CDR2 SQIVND (reference sequence). This CDR3 is built from 11 residues. Here the CDR3 reads CASRAAAEAFF. The DNA of the CDR3 is TGTGCCAGTAGGGCGGCGGCTGAAGCTTTCTTT.

V and J are TRBV6-6 and TRBJ2-1; D is perhaps TRBD1 (6 bases). V lost 6 bases and J lost 6, with 9 bases in between. CDR1 and CDR2 (germline): MNHNY, SVGAGI (reference sequence). This CDR3 region has 12 residues. CDR3 sequence: CASSGQRNEQFF. The CDR3 nucleotides read TGTGCCAGCAGCGGACAGCGCAATGAGCAGTTCTTC.

The V gene is TRBV6-6, the J gene TRBJ1-5, with 8 bases identical to TRBD1. J gave up 6 bases and V 3 bases, and 4 bases lay outside the gene matches. Germline assignment: CDR1 MNHNY and CDR2 SVGAGI (reference sequence). The CDR3 is 14 amino acids. The CDR3 DNA is TGTGCCAGCAGTTATGGAACAGGGGGTCAGCCCCAGCATTTT. Translation gives CASSYGTGGQPQHF.

The chain employs TRBV18 and TRBJ1-1; D remains ambiguous. Germline V lookup: CDR1 KGHSH, CDR2 LQKENI. CDR3 length: 15 amino acids. The V end was cut by 0 bases, the J end by 6 bases, with 14 bases between. The CDR3, as DNA: TGTGCCAGCTCACCACCACCCCCACAGCTCGCTGAAGCTTTCTTT. As protein: CASSPPPPQLAEAFF.

Note on this clone: This same CDR3 is encoded by further DNA sequences in the sample. The rearrangement links TRBV15 to TRBJ2-7; TRBD1 matches at 8 bases. The germline V gene encodes CDR1 LNHNV and CDR2 YYDKDF (reference sequence). V lost 0 bases to trimming and J lost 3 bases; unmatched junction nucleotides: 1. The CDR3 spans 14 residues. The CDR3 loop reads CATSRDRGLYEQYF. The CDR3, as DNA: TGTGCCACCAGCAGAGACAGGGGGCTCTACGAGCAGTACTTC.

The J gene is TRBJ2-2, the V gene TRBV12-5, with 8 bases that match TRBD1. Germline V lookup: CDR1 LGHNT, CDR2 FRNRAP. Losses at the gene ends were 7 bases for V and 4 bases for J; bases not matched to a gene: 8. CDR3 length: 15 amino acids. The CDR3, as DNA: TGTGCTAGTGCACTCGGACAGGGCGGCACCGGGGAGCTGTTTTTT. Residues: CASALGQGGTGELFF.

This clone was picked up a small number of times. The chain employs TRBV5-1 and TRBJ1-4, with 7 nucleotides matching TRBD1. The CDR3 has 14 residues. The germline V gene encodes CDR1 SGHRS and CDR2 YFSETQ. Losses at the gene ends were 4 bases for V and 6 bases for J; bases not matched to a gene: 6. The CDR3 sequence is CASSIQGMDEKLFF. CDR3 in DNA: TGCGCCAGCAGCATACAGGGGATGGATGAAAAACTGTTTTTT.

The rearrangement links TRBV9 to TRBJ2-3, with 11 nucleotides matching TRBD2. The germline gives CDR1 SGDLS, CDR2 YYNGEE. The CDR3 loop spans 16 amino acids. Trimming removed 4 bases from V and 2 bases from J; junction bases left unmatched: 6. DNA of the CDR3: TGTGCCAGCAGCTATTCGGGACTAGCGGACACAGATACGCAGTATTTT. Its translation is CASSYSGLADTDTQYF.

Only a few counts were recorded for this clone. This chain links TRBV29-1 with TRBJ1-2; 8 nucleotides align to TRBD1. This CDR3 contains 11 residues. Per the germline V gene, CDR1 is SQVTM and CDR2 is ANQGSEA. V was clipped by 2 bases and J by 10 bases; unmatched bases: 3. The CDR3 nucleotides are TGCAGCGTTGAAAGGGGACAGGTCTACACCTTC. The encoded protein is CSVERGQVYTF.

V is TRBV10-3 and J is TRBJ2-7, with a weak D call TRBD1 (6 bases). V was shortened by 2 bases and J by 0 bases, with 8 bases between the two germline ends. The CDR3 totals 14 residues. The V gene's germline CDR1 is ENHRY and CDR2 SYGVKD. The CDR3 sequence is CAISETGSSYEQYF. The CDR3 bases are TGTGCCATCAGTGAGACAGGGAGCTCCTACGAGCAGTACTTC.

The V call is TRBV7-8, the J call TRBJ2-2; TRBD2 agrees at 15 bases. CDR3 length equals 20 residues. The germline gives CDR1 SGHVS, CDR2 FQNEAQ. Unmatched junction bases numbered 9, after V lost 1 base and J lost 3 bases. The CDR3 loop reads CASSLVTPGLAGGYTGELFF. CDR3 nucleotide sequence: TGTGCCAGCAGCTTAGTGACTCCGGGACTAGCGGGGGGTTACACCGGGGAGCTGTTTTTT. Full variable domain (rest looked up from reference TRBV7-8 and TRBJ2-2): GAGVSQSPRYKVAKRGQDVALRCDPISGHVSLFWYQQALGQGPEFLTYFQNEAQLDKSGLPSDRFFAERPEGSVSTLKIQRTQQEDSAVYLCASSLVTPGLAGGYTGELFFGEGSRLTVL.

The chain recombines TRBV27 with TRBJ2-5, with 8 bases matching TRBD2. The germline V gene encodes CDR1 MNHEY and CDR2 SMNVEV (reference sequence). The CDR3 is 17 amino acids. J was trimmed by 5 bases and V by 5 bases; bases with no gene match: 16. The CDR3 is CASSPLLPSGGGETQYF. DNA for the CDR3: TGTGCCAGCAGTCCACTCCTCCCGAGCGGGGGTGGGGAGACCCAGTACTTC.

The V gene is TRBV19, the J gene TRBJ1-6; a weak D match, TRBD1 (6 bases). Germline-derived CDR1 and CDR2 are LNHDA and SQIVND (reference sequence). V lost 7 bases and J 8 bases, leaving 21 bases between the germline ends. The CDR3 contains 16 residues. The chain's CDR3 is CASTRRGPPEHSPLHF. The CDR3 nucleotides are TGTGCCAGTACCCGCAGGGGACCCCCCGAACATTCACCCCTCCACTTT.

The J gene is TRBJ2-7, the V gene TRBV2, with a tentative D call TRBD1 (6 bases). CDR1 SNHLY and CDR2 FYNNEI come from the germline V gene. The CDR3 is 17 residues long. Between the trimmed V and J ends, which lost 3 bases and 3 bases, there was a span of 21 bases. The chain's CDR3 is CASSDIYTGQEHYEQYF. The CDR3 DNA reads TGTGCCAGCAGTGACATCTACACAGGGCAGGAGCACTACGAGCAGTACTTC.